The TCR beta chain under discussion was sequenced for a study of PD-L1 blockade in urothelial cancer. About the research overall: Per blood sample, T cells had a median of roughly 150,000.

CDR3 length: 15 amino acids. CDR1 and CDR2 (germline): MGHRA, YSYEKL. Trimming took off 4 bases at V and 2 bases at J, with 12 bases between the two ends. Regarding time point: peripheral blood 6 weeks after treatment start. A total of 1 to 8 samples per patient were collected pretreatment and on-treatment. The repertoire was sequenced with immunoSEQ multiplex PCR; TCRdb's copy has only in-frame clones and lacks some. Of approximately 36,000 clones in the sample, approximately 84% were seen once. V gene TRBV4-1 combines with J gene TRBJ2-1; maybe TRBD2 (6 bases). The source is a man aged 35 to 55 with urothelial cancer. The source was PBMCs, collected around atezolizumab (anti-PD-L1) treatment. The CDR3 nucleotides are TGCGCCAGCAGCCCCCGACTAGAGGCCTACAATGAGCAGTTCTTC. Translating it yields CASSPRLEAYNEQFF.